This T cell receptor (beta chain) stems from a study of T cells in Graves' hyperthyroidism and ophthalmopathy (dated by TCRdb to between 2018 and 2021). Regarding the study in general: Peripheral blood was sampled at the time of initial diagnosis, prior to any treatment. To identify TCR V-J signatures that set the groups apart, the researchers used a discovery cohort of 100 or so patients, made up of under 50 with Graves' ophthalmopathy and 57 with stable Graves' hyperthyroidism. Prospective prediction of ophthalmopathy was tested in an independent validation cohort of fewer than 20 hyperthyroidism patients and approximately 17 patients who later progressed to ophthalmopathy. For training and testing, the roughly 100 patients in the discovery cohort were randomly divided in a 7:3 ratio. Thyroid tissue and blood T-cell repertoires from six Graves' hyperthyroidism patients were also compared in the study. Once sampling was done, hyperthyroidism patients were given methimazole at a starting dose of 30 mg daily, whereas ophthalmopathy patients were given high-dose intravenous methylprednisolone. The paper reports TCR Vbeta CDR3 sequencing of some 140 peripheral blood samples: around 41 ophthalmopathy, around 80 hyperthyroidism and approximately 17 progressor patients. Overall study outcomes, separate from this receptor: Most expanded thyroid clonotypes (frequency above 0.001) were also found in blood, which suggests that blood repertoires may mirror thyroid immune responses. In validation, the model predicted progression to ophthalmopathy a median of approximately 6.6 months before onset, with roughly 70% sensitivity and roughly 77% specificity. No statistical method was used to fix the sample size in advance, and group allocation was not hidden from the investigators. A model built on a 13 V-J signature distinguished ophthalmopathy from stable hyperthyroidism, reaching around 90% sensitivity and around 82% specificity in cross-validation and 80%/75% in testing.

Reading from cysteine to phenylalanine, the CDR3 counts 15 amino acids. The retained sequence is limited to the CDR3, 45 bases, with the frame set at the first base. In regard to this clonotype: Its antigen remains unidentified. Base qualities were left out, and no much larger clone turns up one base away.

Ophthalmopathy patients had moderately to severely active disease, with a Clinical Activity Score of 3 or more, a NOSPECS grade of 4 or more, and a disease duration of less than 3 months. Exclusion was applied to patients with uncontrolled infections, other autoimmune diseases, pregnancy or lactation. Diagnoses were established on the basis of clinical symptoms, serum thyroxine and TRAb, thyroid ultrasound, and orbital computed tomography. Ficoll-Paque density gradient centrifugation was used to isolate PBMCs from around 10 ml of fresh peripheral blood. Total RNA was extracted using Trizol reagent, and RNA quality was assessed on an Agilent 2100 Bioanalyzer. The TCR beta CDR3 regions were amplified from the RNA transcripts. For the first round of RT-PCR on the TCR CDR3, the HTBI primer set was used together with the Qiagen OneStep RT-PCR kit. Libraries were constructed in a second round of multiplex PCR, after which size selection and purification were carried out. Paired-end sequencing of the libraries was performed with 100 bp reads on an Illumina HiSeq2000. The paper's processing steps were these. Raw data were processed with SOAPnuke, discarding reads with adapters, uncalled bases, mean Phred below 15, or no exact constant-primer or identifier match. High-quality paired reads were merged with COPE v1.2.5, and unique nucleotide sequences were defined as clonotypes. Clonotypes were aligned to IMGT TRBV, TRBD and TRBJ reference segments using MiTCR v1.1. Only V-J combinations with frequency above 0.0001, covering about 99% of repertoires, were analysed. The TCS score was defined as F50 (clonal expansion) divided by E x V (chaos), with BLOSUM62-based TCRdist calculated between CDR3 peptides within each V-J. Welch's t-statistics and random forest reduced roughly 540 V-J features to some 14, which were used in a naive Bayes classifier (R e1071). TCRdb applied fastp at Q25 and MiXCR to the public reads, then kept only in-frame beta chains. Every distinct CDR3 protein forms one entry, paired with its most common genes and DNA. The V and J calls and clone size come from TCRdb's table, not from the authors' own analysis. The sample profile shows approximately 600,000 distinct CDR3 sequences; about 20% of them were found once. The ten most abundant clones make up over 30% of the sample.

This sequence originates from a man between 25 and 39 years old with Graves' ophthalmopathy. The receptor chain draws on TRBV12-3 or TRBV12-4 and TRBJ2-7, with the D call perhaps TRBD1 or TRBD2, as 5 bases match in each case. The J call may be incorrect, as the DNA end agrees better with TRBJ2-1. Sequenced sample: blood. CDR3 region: CASSFVGTETYEQFF. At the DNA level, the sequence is TGTGCCAGCAGTTTTGTTGGGACCGAAACCTACGAGCAGTTCTTC.